These 30 T cell receptor beta chains originate from one sample sequenced in a study of regulatory T cells in long-lasting Graves disease (dated by TCRdb to about 2021). The library was generated by multiplex PCR. For sequencing, an Illumina HiSeq 4000 was employed. iRepertoire HTBI primers and Arm-PCR amplification of CDR3 regions were used to construct TCR beta libraries. Using fastp at Q25 and MiXCR, TCRdb reprocessed the public reads and kept productive beta chains. CDR3 protein sequences are deduplicated, and each keeps its most common genes and DNA. The sample records approximately 440,000 distinct CDR3 sequences, less than 25% of which are singletons. The leading ten clones occupy about a quarter of the sample. Per the publication, the time point label means: persistent/refractory GD, antithyroid drugs over 5 years with positive TRAb. RNA was extracted from PBMCs in TRIzol for both TCR sequencing and RNA sequencing.

The source was peripheral blood mononuclear cells (PBMCs), collected when the disease was refractory, from a patient treated with antithyroid drugs. Source of these receptors: a female donor with Graves disease.

This clonotype has a handful of counts. The V and J genes are TRBV6-5 and TRBJ2-7; D gene uncertain. With 8 bases removed from V and 2 bases from J, the gap between germline ends came to 16 bases. CDR3 length: 14 residues. CDR1 and CDR2 (germline): MNHEY, SVGAGI. The CDR3 DNA is TGTGCCAGCTGTTCCCCCGAGACTGCCTACGAGCAGTACTTC. It translates to CASCSPETAYEQYF.

This clonotype was observed many times. The chain links TRBV6-1 to TRBJ1-1, with no clear D. V shed 5 bases and J shed 0 bases, with 7 bases lying between them. Per the germline V gene, CDR1 is MNHNS and CDR2 is SASEGT. The CDR3 spans 13 residues. CDR3 sequence: CASSTVMNTEAFF. The CDR3 bases are TGTGCCAGCAGTACCGTAATGAACACTGAAGCTTTCTTT.

Only a few counts were recorded for this clonotype. V usage is TRBV27 and J usage is TRBJ2-4, with 7 bases matching TRBD1. The germline CDR1 and CDR2 sequences are MNHEY and SMNVEV (reference sequence). The CDR3 extends over 13 amino acids. Here the CDR3 DNA reads TGTGTGGGGGTCAGGACAGGAAAAAACATTCAGTACTTC. This codes for CVGVRTGKNIQYF.

This clonotype was counted a few times. The V call is TRBV7-9, the J call TRBJ2-2, with D perhaps TRBD2 (5 bases). CDR1 SEHNR and CDR2 FQNEAQ come from the germline V gene (reference sequence). This CDR3 region has 15 residues. Trimming removed 0 bases from V and 0 bases from J, with 5 bases in between. In DNA, the CDR3 is TGTGCCAGCAGCTTAGCCGGGACGAACACCGGGGAGCTGTTTTTT. Residues: CASSLAGTNTGELFF.

This clonotype occurred many times. The J gene is TRBJ1-6, the V gene TRBV20-1, with 8 bases that match TRBD1. Trimming took 0 bases from V and 6 from J; bases not matched to a gene: 1. This CDR3 spans 14 amino acids. The V gene's germline CDR1 is DFQATT and CDR2 SNEGSKA (reference sequence). The CDR3 nucleotides read TGCAGTGCTAGAGAGACAGGGGCTAATTCACCCCTCCACTTT. This codes for CSARETGANSPLHF.

To note about this clonotype: A read error is likely, as this CDR3 ends without the conserved phenylalanine or tryptophan. DNA of the CDR3: TGTGCCACCAGCAGAGATCAAGGCAGGCCTGGAGGCGCCGGGGAGCTGTTTTCT. Translation: CATSRDQGRPGGAGELFS. V and J are TRBV15 and TRBJ2-2; D may be TRBD2 (5 bases). This CDR3 region has 18 residues. The V end was cut by 0 bases, the J end by 6 bases, with 20 bases between. The germline V gene has CDR1 LNHNV and CDR2 YYDKDF (reference sequence).

This chain uses TRBV5-1 with TRBJ2-5; D unclear. Per the germline V gene, CDR1 is SGHRS and CDR2 is YFSETQ. There are 13 residues in the CDR3. Trimming stripped 0 bases from V and 3 bases from J, with 6 bases between. Here the CDR3 DNA reads TGCGCCAGCAGCTTGGTGGTAGAAGAGACCCAGTACTTC. Translation: CASSLVVEETQYF.

This clonotype was counted between two and nine times. The chain is built from TRBV6-1 and TRBJ1-5; TRBD1 matches at 7 bases. The CDR3 totals 15 residues. Germline V gene lookup returns CDR1 MNHNS and CDR2 SASEGT. The J segment lost 2 bases and the V segment lost 4 bases, leaving 5 bases of the junction unmatched. The CDR3 sequence: CASSARDSGNQPQHF. In nucleotides, the CDR3 is TGTGCCAGCAGTGCCCGGGACAGTGGCAATCAGCCCCAGCATTTT.

The chain employs TRBV9 and TRBJ2-2; D is perhaps TRBD2 (5 bases). V gave up 1 base and J gave up 7 bases, with 14 bases separating them. CDR3 size: 15 residues. Germline-derived CDR1 and CDR2 are SGDLS and YYNGEE. The CDR3 reads CASSVREFPGGELFF. In DNA form, the CDR3 reads TGTGCCAGCAGCGTAAGGGAGTTCCCAGGCGGGGAGCTGTTTTTT.

This sequence joins TRBV12-3 or TRBV12-4 and TRBJ1-4, with 9 bases that match TRBD1. V shed 3 bases and J 3 bases; nucleotides not matched to a gene: 11. The CDR3 is made up of 18 amino acids. This CDR3 reads CASSFDDRGILANEKLFF. The CDR3, as DNA: TGTGCCAGCAGTTTCGACGACAGGGGGATTTTAGCTAATGAAAAACTGTTTTTT.

This clonotype occurred many times. The CDR3 DNA reads TGTGCCAGCAGCTTAGTGGTGGCGGGAGGTCCATACGAGCAGTACTTC. Translated: CASSLVVAGGPYEQYF. The rearrangement joins TRBV7-2 to TRBJ2-7, with 8 positions matching TRBD2. This CDR3 contains 16 residues. Trimming cost V 1 base and J 4 bases; bases outside gene matches: 9. The V gene's germline CDR1 is SGHTA and CDR2 FQGNSA.

V usage is TRBV20-1 and J usage is TRBJ2-5; 8 nucleotides match TRBD2. The V gene's germline CDR1 is DFQATT and CDR2 SNEGSKA (reference sequence). CDR3 length: 15 amino acids. Trimming took 5 bases from V and 5 from J; bases not matched to a gene: 13. CDR3 coding DNA: TGCAGTGCTTCCTCGGATAGCGGGACTATCGAGACCCAGTACTTC. Protein sequence: CSASSDSGTIETQYF.

This clonotype was observed once. Given a much more abundant clone one base away, this may be a read error. The J gene is TRBJ1-1, the V gene TRBV2; tentatively, D is TRBD1 (5 bases). The CDR3 is 16 amino acids. CDR1 is SNHLY, CDR2 FYNNEI, per germline. V lost 4 bases to trimming and J lost 10 bases, with 25 bases between them. The CDR3 DNA reads TGTGCCAGCAGTGGGGGTTCAGGCCTAGGTGGAGGGACAGCTTTCTTT. Residues: CASSGGSGLGGGTAFF.

A note on this clonotype: This may arise from a read error, as a much more abundant clone is one base away. The chain couples TRBV18 to TRBJ2-2; the D gene is possibly TRBD2 (5 bases). V lost 3 bases and J lost 13, with 9 bases in between. The CDR3 sequence is 11 residues long. CDR1 is KGHSH and CDR2 is LQKENI in the germline V gene. This CDR3 reads CASSPDEGLFF. Here the CDR3 DNA reads TGTGCCAGCTCACCGGACGAGGGGCTGTTTTTT.

V is TRBV6-1 and J is TRBJ1-5; D is perhaps TRBD1 (5 bases). Germline V gives CDR1 MNHNS, CDR2 SASEGT. CDR3 length: 17 amino acids. V was cut by 7 bases and J by 0 bases, with 19 bases left in between. CDR3 amino acids: CASTPFERQLSNQPQHF. CDR3 DNA sequence: TGTGCCAGCACCCCCTTTGAACGACAGCTTAGCAATCAGCCCCAGCATTTT.

This clonotype was observed at least ten times. This sequence joins TRBV5-1 and TRBJ2-7; 13 nucleotides align to TRBD2. Germline V gene data show CDR1 as SGHRS and CDR2 as YFSETQ. Germline trimming cut 4 bases from V and 6 bases from J; bases unmatched to any gene: 4. The CDR3 totals 14 residues. CDR3 sequence reads: CASSRTSGSTEQYF. DNA of the CDR3: TGCGCCAGCAGCAGGACTAGCGGGAGTACCGAGCAGTACTTC.

This clonotype was counted many times. The chain links TRBV27 to TRBJ1-2; D possibly corresponds to TRBD1 (5 bases). This CDR3 contains 13 residues. Germline loops: CDR1 MNHEY, CDR2 SMNVEV (reference sequence). The V end lost 5 bases, the J end lost 6 bases, and 13 bases lay between the germline ends. The CDR3 spells CASSGRGRNGYTF. The CDR3 DNA is TGTGCCAGCAGTGGACGGGGCCGAAATGGCTACACCTTC.

This clonotype showed up many times. The CDR3 DNA reads as TGTGCCAGCAGTATCAGACAGGGGGCGCCTGGGTCCAACTATGGCTACACCTTC. Translation: CASSIRQGAPGSNYGYTF. This chain links TRBV27 with TRBJ1-2; 10 bases line up with TRBD1. The germline CDR1 and CDR2 sequences are MNHEY and SMNVEV (reference sequence). There are 18 residues in the CDR3. The V segment lost 5 bases and the J segment 2 bases; nucleotides outside the gene matches: 14.

Comment on this clonotype: Being one base from a much bigger clone, this may be a read error. The chain is built from TRBV12-3 or TRBV12-4 and TRBJ1-1; 8 bases fit TRBD1. This CDR3 is built from 14 residues. The CDR3 sequence is CTSSDRGMNTEAFF. CDR3 sequence (DNA): TGTACCAGCAGCGACAGGGGAATGAACACTGAAGCTTTCTTT.

This clonotype was seen ten or more times. The chain combines TRBV2 with TRBJ1-6, with 7 bases lining up with TRBD1. Germline loops: CDR1 SNHLY, CDR2 FYNNEI. The trim removed 8 bases at V and 6 bases at J, leaving 4 bases unmatched. There are 13 residues in the CDR3. The CDR3, as DNA: TGTGCCAGCCGCCGACAGGGTAATTCACCCCTCCACTTT. This sequence encodes CASRRQGNSPLHF.

This clonotype was recorded many times. V gene TRBV11-2 combines with J gene TRBJ1-1; the D is unclear. V dropped 0 bases and J dropped 5 bases, with 10 bases sitting between them. The CDR3 runs 14 residues. Germline loops: CDR1 SGHAT, CDR2 FQNNGV. CDR3 protein: CASSLEGRVTEAFF. CDR3 sequence (DNA): TGTGCCAGCAGCTTAGAAGGTCGCGTTACTGAAGCTTTCTTT.

The V call is TRBV19, the J call TRBJ1-1; D is ambiguous. CDR3 length equals 15 residues. Germline CDR1 is LNHDA and CDR2 is SQIVND (reference sequence). Trimming pared 6 bases from V and 0 bases from J, leaving 14 bases between. The DNA of the CDR3 is TGTGCCAGTAGGACTAGGGTATTCTTGAACACTGAAGCTTTCTTT. Its protein product is CASRTRVFLNTEAFF.

The V call is TRBV5-1, the J call TRBJ2-1; the match to TRBD2 covers 8 bases. This CDR3 comprises 14 residues. Germline lookup yields CDR1 SGHRS and CDR2 YFSETQ. The V segment lost 2 bases and the J segment 2 bases; nucleotides outside the gene matches: 0. The CDR3, as DNA: TGCGCCAGCAGCTTTAGCGGGGCCTACAATGAGCAGTTCTTC. This encodes CASSFSGAYNEQFF.

At least ten counts were recorded for this clonotype. The chain is built from TRBV20-1 and TRBJ1-2; weak D call: TRBD1 (5 bases). This CDR3 has 11 residues. V was pared by 6 bases and J by 6 bases, with 11 bases between. Germline V lookup: CDR1 DFQATT, CDR2 SNEGSKA (reference sequence). The CDR3 sequence: CSATEGDGYTF. CDR3 nucleotide sequence: TGCAGTGCCACCGAAGGGGATGGCTACACCTTC.

This clonotype was seen only a few times. This chain uses TRBV20-1 with TRBJ2-2, with a possible D match to TRBD1 (6 bases). With 4 bases removed from V and 7 bases from J, the gap between germline ends came to 16 bases. CDR1 is DFQATT, CDR2 SNEGSKA, per germline (reference sequence). This CDR3 spans 14 amino acids. CDR3 in amino acids: CSATRDILGGELFF. The CDR3, as DNA: TGCAGTGCTACCAGGGACATTCTTGGCGGGGAGCTGTTTTTT.

The chain is built from TRBV3-1 and TRBJ1-5; D remains unclear. Germline V gene lookup returns CDR1 LGHDT and CDR2 YNNKEL (reference sequence). V was shortened by 3 bases and J by 4 bases, with 13 bases between the two germline ends. The CDR3 is 15 amino acids. This CDR3 is CASSQSPGSNQPQHF. Written as DNA, the CDR3 is TGTGCCAGCAGCCAGTCCCCCGGCTCAAATCAGCCCCAGCATTTT.

This clonotype was seen at least ten times. The rearrangement joins TRBV28 to TRBJ1-2; tentatively, D is TRBD1 (5 bases). The CDR3 spans 11 residues. Germline V gene lookup returns CDR1 MDHEN and CDR2 SYDVKM. The CDR3 DNA sequence: TGTGCGTCGGGACGCAAGGGAGGCTACACCTTC. It yields the protein CASGRKGGYTF.

This clonotype was observed a few times. V gene TRBV20-1 combines with J gene TRBJ2-7; TRBD2 matches 14 bases. This CDR3 has 17 residues. Germline CDR1 is DFQATT and CDR2 is SNEGSKA (reference sequence). V dropped 0 bases and J dropped 3; count of bases not matched to a gene: 7. The chain's CDR3 is CSAREGEGLAGGYEQYF. The DNA of the CDR3 is TGCAGTGCTAGAGAGGGAGAAGGACTAGCGGGAGGCTACGAGCAGTACTTC.

The chain combines TRBV6-1 with TRBJ2-7; 8 nucleotides match TRBD2. V trimming: 5 bases; J trimming: 7 bases; junction bases outside the gene matches: 10. From germline, CDR1 is MNHNS and CDR2 SASEGT. The CDR3 length is 14 residues. The CDR3 region has the DNA TGTGCCAGCAGTCCCATGCAGCGGGAGCAAGAGCAGTACTTC. Residues: CASSPMQREQEQYF.

About this clonotype itself: This sequence may be a read error, since a much larger clone differs from it by one base. The final CDR3 position lacks the conserved phenylalanine or tryptophan, pointing to a likely read error. This rearrangement joins TRBV24-1 to TRBJ1-2, with D possibly matching TRBD1 (5 bases). Trimming stripped 10 bases from V and 8 bases from J, with 19 bases between. CDR3 length equals 13 residues. The V gene's germline CDR1 is KGHDR and CDR2 SFDVKD. DNA for the CDR3: TGTGCCACACACCCCGGAGGGGAGTACGGCTACACCTCC. Protein product: CATHPGGEYGYTS.